These 12 T cell receptor beta chains share one sample of origin, sequenced in a study of beta chain features in type 1 diabetes. cDNA synthesis used the whole RNA isolate, giving expressed TCRB sequences. Data came from immunoSEQ multiplex PCR; TCRdb stores just in-frame clones and leaves some out. Among some 410,000 clones listed, roughly 14% were seen once. The sample was naive CD4+ T cells from blood. The receptors were gathered from a man aged 25-45 years in good health.

This clone has a handful of counts. This rearrangement joins TRBV5-1 to TRBJ1-1; D not resolved. Germline V gene sequence: CDR1 SGHRS, CDR2 YFSETQ. This CDR3 spans 14 amino acids. Trimming cost V 0 bases and J 3 bases, with 9 bases left between them. CDR3 protein: CASSLVGGDTEAFF. The CDR3 DNA reads as TGCGCCAGCAGCTTGGTCGGTGGAGACACTGAAGCTTTCTTT.

This clone was counted only a few times. The chain employs TRBV7-9 and TRBJ2-3; TRBD1 might be the D (5 bases). The V gene lost 3 bases and the J gene lost 1 base, with 17 bases spanning the gap. This CDR3 has 17 residues. Germline V gives CDR1 SEHNR, CDR2 FQNEAQ (reference sequence). CDR3 DNA: TGTGCCAGCAGCTTTTTGGCAGGGTTGGGTGGCACAGATACGCAGTATTTT. It specifies CASSFLAGLGGTDTQYF.

This clone showed up just a few times. The chain has TRBV30 and TRBJ2-2; D remains unclear. Germline CDR1 is GTSNPN and CDR2 is SVGIG (reference sequence). This CDR3 spans 16 amino acids. Deletions cut 0 bases from V and 3 bases from J, with 14 bases between. DNA of the CDR3: TGTGCCTGGAGTGTAATTTACCTAGTTGACACCGGGGAGCTGTTTTTT. Its translation is CAWSVIYLVDTGELFF.

In this sample, this clone turned up many times. The chain recombines TRBV29-1 with TRBJ2-4; the match to TRBD1 covers 8 bases. Looked up from germline, CDR1 is SQVTM and CDR2 is ANQGSEA. J gave up 5 bases and V 3 bases, and 3 bases lay outside the gene matches. The CDR3 sequence is 13 residues long. CDR3 loop: CSVDRGPENIQYF. The CDR3 DNA sequence: TGCAGCGTTGACAGGGGGCCCGAAAACATTCAGTACTTC.

The chain combines TRBV25-1 with TRBJ2-5; D is tentatively TRBD1 or TRBD2 (6 bases each). V gave up 9 bases and J gave up 0 bases, with 14 bases separating them. The CDR3 length is 14 residues. Looked up from germline, CDR1 is MGHDK and CDR2 is SYGVNS. The CDR3 coding sequence is TGTGCCAGTAGCGAGGGGGGCTACCAAGAGACCCAGTACTTC. Translation gives CASSEGGYQETQYF.

The V gene is TRBV6-1, the J gene TRBJ2-7; D gene unclear. CDR1 is MNHNS and CDR2 is SASEGT in the germline V gene. CDR3 length equals 14 residues. V was cut by 6 bases and J by 4 bases, with 16 bases left in between. The CDR3 DNA reads TGTGCCAGCAGGTCCCCTCCCTTTCTATACGAGCAGTACTTC. Translating gives CASRSPPFLYEQYF.

The V gene is TRBV29-1, the J gene TRBJ1-4, with D maybe TRBD1 (6 bases). The CDR3 loop spans 15 amino acids. Trimming took off 4 bases at V and 1 base at J, with 13 bases between the two ends. Germline V gene lookup returns CDR1 SQVTM and CDR2 ANQGSEA. CDR3 bases: TGCAGCGTTGCCCGAACGGACAGAACTAATGAAAAACTGTTTTTT. Residues: CSVARTDRTNEKLFF.

The chain recombines TRBV4-1 with TRBJ2-6, with D uncertain. Germline V gene data show CDR1 as MGHRA and CDR2 as YSYEKL. The CDR3 length is 15 residues. Trimming pared 2 bases from V and 7 bases from J, leaving 12 bases between. CDR3: CASSQIGARANVLTF. CDR3 nucleotide sequence: TGCGCCAGCAGCCAAATAGGAGCAAGAGCCAACGTCCTGACTTTC.

This clone was found a few times. The chain employs TRBV7-8 and TRBJ2-7; 8 bases fit TRBD2. Germline V CDR1 and CDR2: SGHVS, FQNEAQ. V lost 5 bases to trimming and J lost 6 bases; unmatched junction nucleotides: 12. The CDR3 totals 15 residues. The CDR3 DNA sequence: TGTGCCAGCAGCCCCCGCGGGGCGGGAGGCAGCGAGCAGTACGTC. Protein: CASSPRGAGGSEQYV.

This clone was found a few times. J is TRBJ2-1 and V is TRBV10-3; the D gene is possibly TRBD2 (7 bases). This CDR3 has 16 residues. In germline, CDR1 is ENHRY, CDR2 SYGVKD. Trimming removed 0 bases at V and 2 bases at J, with 11 bases between. The CDR3 DNA follows: TGTGCCATCAGTGAGTCGGCGGGGGCAACCTACAATGAGCAGTTCTTC. It yields the protein CAISESAGATYNEQFF.

This chain joins TRBV5-1 and TRBJ2-5, with D unclear. Germline V lookup: CDR1 SGHRS, CDR2 YFSETQ. Trimming removed 5 bases at V and 5 bases at J, with 7 bases between. The CDR3 totals 11 residues. CDR3 DNA: TGCGCCAGCAGAAACGGGGAGACCCAGTACTTC. Translating it yields CASRNGETQYF.

This clone was seen more than once but under ten times. The chain couples TRBV7-9 to TRBJ2-3; possibly TRBD1 for D (5 bases). Germline CDR1 reads SEHNR; CDR2 reads FQNEAQ (reference sequence). CDR3 size: 15 residues. The chain's CDR3 is CATIWGRLSTDTQYF. In DNA, the CDR3 is TGTGCAACTATCTGGGGCAGACTTAGCACAGATACGCAGTATTTT. The entire variable domain, with the rest obtained from reference TRBV7-9 and TRBJ2-3, is as follows: DTGVSQNPRHKITKRGQNVTFRCDPISEHNRLYWYRQTLGQGPEFLTYFQNEAQLEKSRLLSDRFSAERPKGSFSTLEIQRTEQGDSAMYLCATIWGRLSTDTQYFGPGTRLTVL.